This T cell receptor (beta chain) was identified during a study of T cells after yellow fever vaccination. Study-level points and caveats: Once the booster was given, most primary-vaccination clones reappeared, at 95% to 98% for CD4 and around 90% for CD8.

TCRdb re-called the 5' RACE reads through MiXCR, storing one row per CDR3 protein. Of approximately 450,000 distinct CDR3 sequences detected, roughly a sixth appear once; the ten largest clones hold roughly 19%. This clonotype was seen more than once but under ten times. Its target is not known. From germline, CDR1 is SGHTA and CDR2 FQGTGA. The CDR3 has 13 amino acids. The ends were cut back, 3 bases at V and 2 bases at J, with 6 bases in the middle. The sequence derives from a man aged 18 to 29 who received the YFV17D yellow fever vaccine. The rearrangement links TRBV7-3 to TRBJ2-3; D uncertain. Sequencing used PBMCs, obtained before the yellow fever booster vaccination. The CDR3 reads CASSLPNTDTQYF. The CDR3 region has the DNA TGTGCCAGCAGCTTGCCGAACACAGATACGCAGTATTTT.